The sequence of this TCR beta chain was determined in a study of shared clonotypes between healthy human individuals. Looking at the study overall: For every donor, three CD4 naive, three CD4 memory, two CD8 naive and one CD8 memory plates were used.

The count of this clone is one. Terminally differentiated effector memory CD45RA+ cells were excluded by CCR7 positive selection of CD45RO-negative cells. Sorted-subset replicate PCRs used around 200 ng DNA, some 31,000 T cell genomes. In the study's own analysis: Filtering differed, since immunoSEQ gave only junction sequences and no quality scores. Measured with immunoSEQ multiplex PCR; TCRdb has only the in-frame clones, and not every one. V and J calls and clone size are as listed in that table; D and trimming were resolved from the DNA. The sample contains some 2 million clones, about 94% of which appear only once. V lost 5 bases and J lost 3, with 5 bases in between. Germline CDR1 reads MNHNS; CDR2 reads SASEGT. The CDR3 runs to 11 residues.

The clonotype comes from a young man in good health. The chain joins TRBV6-1 to TRBJ2-7; D ambiguous. Sequencing was carried out using naive CD8+ T cells sorted from blood. The CDR3 loop is CASSYNYEQYF. The DNA for the CDR3 is TGTGCCAGCAGTTACAACTACGAGCAGTACTTC.